Below are 19 T cell receptor beta chains sequenced from a single sample in a study of T cell responses to AZD1222 COVID-19 vaccine. Sequencing used immunoSEQ multiplex PCR; TCRdb keeps in-frame clones, though not all of them. The sample carries about 100,000 clones, 70% to 90% recorded once. The sample was peripheral blood, taken 28 days after the second AZD1222 dose. These receptor sequences come from an adult who received the AZD1222 COVID-19 vaccine.

This clone has only one observation. V is TRBV6-6 and J is TRBJ2-7, with TRBD1 identical over 7 bases. Looked up from germline, CDR1 is MNHNY and CDR2 is SVGAGI (reference sequence). This CDR3 contains 14 residues. After removal of 5 bases from V and 3 bases from J, the junction contained 7 bases not matched to a gene. This CDR3 reads CASSRSRDSYEQYF. Written as DNA, the CDR3 is TGTGCCAGCAGTCGATCCCGGGACAGCTACGAGCAGTACTTC.

The chain recombines TRBV27 with TRBJ2-7; TRBD1 matches 7 bases. There are 13 residues in the CDR3. CDR1 and CDR2 (germline): MNHEY, SMNVEV (reference sequence). Trimming cost V 6 bases and J 2 bases; bases outside gene matches: 4. CDR3 sequence reads: CASSHGQAYEQYF. In DNA, the CDR3 is TGTGCCAGCAGCCACGGACAGGCCTACGAGCAGTACTTC.

V gene TRBV28 combines with J gene TRBJ2-7, with 8 bases lining up with TRBD2. V was clipped by 6 bases and J by 5 bases; unmatched bases: 12. The CDR3 is made up of 15 amino acids. CDR1 MDHEN and CDR2 SYDVKM come from the germline V gene. CDR3 coding DNA: TGTGCCAGCAGGGGAGCGGGGGCTCCATGGGACGAGCAGTACTTC. It yields the protein CASRGAGAPWDEQYF.

The chain couples TRBV6-4 to TRBJ1-1; D is unclear. The CDR3 length is 14 residues. Germline V gene lookup returns CDR1 MRHNA and CDR2 SNTAGT. The V end was cut by 5 bases, the J end by 2 bases, with 12 bases between. The CDR3 protein is CASSPDRTNTEAFF. In nucleotides, the CDR3 is TGTGCCAGCAGTCCAGATAGGACCAACACTGAAGCTTTCTTT.

On this clone itself: At one of its ends the junction is not consistent with the germline gene, which may arise from a read error. CDR3 sequence: CATSKGNTEAFF. CDR3 nucleotide sequence: TGTGCCACTAGTAAGGGTAACACTGAAGCTTTCTTT. This chain joins TRBV19 and TRBJ1-1; no clear D gene. The CDR3 sequence is 12 residues long. Looked up from germline, CDR1 is LNHDA and CDR2 is SQIVND (reference sequence).

The chain couples TRBV28 to TRBJ2-1, with D perhaps matching TRBD2 (5 bases). Germline loops: CDR1 MDHEN, CDR2 SYDVKM. V lost 7 bases, J lost 1 base, and 11 bases lay in between. The CDR3 runs to 14 residues. The CDR3 nucleotides read TGTGCCAGCACCGGAGAGGGATCCTACAATGAGCAGTTCTTC. Protein: CASTGEGSYNEQFF. The full variable domain, rest sourced from reference TRBV28 and TRBJ2-1, is DVKVTQSSRYLVKRTGEKVFLECVQDMDHENMFWYRQDPGLGLRLIYFSYDVKMKEKGDIPEGYSVSREKKERFSLILESASTNQTSMYLCASTGEGSYNEQFFGPGTRLTVL.

The chain couples TRBV5-1 to TRBJ2-1; D may be TRBD1 (5 bases). CDR3 length equals 15 residues. Germline CDR1 is SGHRS and CDR2 is YFSETQ. V lost 4 bases and J lost 7, with 18 bases in between. CDR3 sequence: CASSIQVAGMNEQFF. CDR3 sequence (DNA): TGCGCCAGCAGCATCCAAGTGGCAGGGATGAATGAGCAGTTCTTC.

The J gene is TRBJ2-5, the V gene TRBV14; no clear D. Germline V gene data show CDR1 as SGHDN and CDR2 as FVKESK. The V end was cut by 4 bases, the J end by 4 bases, with 10 bases between. The CDR3 consists of 13 residues. CDR3 nucleotide sequence: TGTGCCAGCAGCCCAGAATTATTAGAGACCCAGTACTTC. Its protein product is CASSPELLETQYF.

V is TRBV5-4 and J is TRBJ1-1, with 7 bases matching TRBD1. The CDR3 loop spans 18 amino acids. Germline assignment: CDR1 SGHNT and CDR2 YYREEE (reference sequence). V dropped 4 bases and J dropped 0; count of bases not matched to a gene: 15. The CDR3 bases are TGTGCCAGCAGCCCACCGGGACAGCGCACTACAATGAACACTGAAGCTTTCTTT. Its translation: CASSPPGQRTTMNTEAFF.

The V and J genes are TRBV19 and TRBJ1-2; 8 bases map to TRBD1. V gave up 5 bases and J gave up 4 bases; unmatched junction bases: 12. This CDR3 comprises 16 residues. CDR1 is LNHDA and CDR2 is SQIVND in the germline V gene (reference sequence). CDR3 DNA: TGTGCCAGTAGTTTTCGCCTCAGGGGGCGCAGCTATGGCTACACCTTC. As protein: CASSFRLRGRSYGYTF.

V gene TRBV7-8 combines with J gene TRBJ2-2; 7 nucleotides match TRBD2. Looked up from germline, CDR1 is SGHVS and CDR2 is FQNEAQ. V dropped 10 bases and J dropped 3; count of bases not matched to a gene: 8. This CDR3 contains 14 residues. CDR3 coding DNA: TGTGCCACAGGGAGGGATCCCCACACCGGGGAGCTGTTTTTT. It translates to CATGRDPHTGELFF.

The rearrangement joins TRBV5-1 to TRBJ1-2; D is undetermined. The V gene lost 0 bases and the J gene lost 2 bases, with 8 bases spanning the gap. The CDR3 loop spans 14 amino acids. CDR1 is SGHRS and CDR2 is YFSETQ in the germline V gene. The CDR3 DNA is TGCGCCAGCAGCTTGGCTCCGGAGAACTATGGCTACACCTTC. The encoded protein is CASSLAPENYGYTF.

The V gene is TRBV6-5, the J gene TRBJ2-2; TRBD1 matches 9 bases. This CDR3 has 15 residues. The V gene's germline CDR1 is MNHEY and CDR2 SVGAGI. Losses at the gene ends were 3 bases for V and 4 bases for J; bases not matched to a gene: 3. CDR3 nucleotides: TGTGCCAGCAGTTATAGGGACAGGGCCACCGGGGAGCTGTTTTTT. Translated: CASSYRDRATGELFF.

The J gene is TRBJ1-5, the V gene TRBV23-1; 7 nucleotides match TRBD1. TRBV23-1 is an ORF, with its function uncertain. Trimming at V came to 3 bases and at J to 0 bases, leaving 5 bases not matched to a gene. This CDR3 region has 16 residues. The CDR3 DNA is TGCGCCAGCAGTCATATGGGACAGAATAGCAATCAGCCCCAGCATTTT. Protein: CASSHMGQNSNQPQHF.

CDR3 DNA sequence: TGCGCCAGCAGCCCCGACAGGACATATAATTCACCCCTCCACTTT. This sequence encodes CASSPDRTYNSPLHF. The chain combines TRBV5-1 with TRBJ1-6, with a weak D call TRBD1 (6 bases). The CDR3 contains 15 residues. V was pared by 4 bases and J by 4 bases, with 12 bases between. CDR1 is SGHRS and CDR2 is YFSETQ in the germline V gene.

J is TRBJ1-1 and V is TRBV19, with TRBD1 as a possible D gene (5 bases). The germline V gene encodes CDR1 LNHDA and CDR2 SQIVND (reference sequence). Trimming shortened V by 8 bases and J by 0 bases, and 10 bases separated the two germline ends. The CDR3 extends over 13 amino acids. The CDR3 protein is CASYGGMNTEAFF. CDR3 nucleotides: TGTGCCAGTTATGGGGGAATGAACACTGAAGCTTTCTTT.

V and J are TRBV7-2 and TRBJ2-3; 11 bases agree with TRBD2. V lost 1 base and J lost 0; bases outside the gene matches: 9. From germline, CDR1 is SGHTA and CDR2 FQGNSA. The CDR3 runs to 19 residues. CDR3 bases: TGTGCCAGCAGCTTAGATCGGGCTAGCGGGAGGTCTAGCACAGATACGCAGTATTTT. Protein sequence: CASSLDRASGRSSTDTQYF.

The V call is TRBV5-1, the J call TRBJ1-3; 7 bases are a match to TRBD1. The trim removed 0 bases at V and 2 bases at J, leaving 8 bases unmatched. CDR1 SGHRS and CDR2 YFSETQ come from the germline V gene. CDR3 length: 17 amino acids. This CDR3 is CASSLVGTDLPGNTIYF. CDR3 sequence (DNA): TGCGCCAGCAGCTTGGTGGGGACAGACCTCCCTGGAAACACCATATATTTT. The full variable domain, with the rest looked up from reference TRBV5-1 and TRBJ1-3, is KAGVTQTPRYLIKTRGQQVTLSCSPISGHRSVSWYQQTPGQGLQFLFEYFSETQRNKGNFPGRFSGRQFSNSRSEMNVSTLELGDSALYLCASSLVGTDLPGNTIYFGEGSWLTVV.

This clone has more than one count but fewer than ten. V gene TRBV5-6 combines with J gene TRBJ1-5; no clear D. The V gene's germline CDR1 is SGHDT and CDR2 YYEEEE. V lost 0 bases to trimming and J lost 10 bases, with 17 bases between them. The CDR3 extends over 15 amino acids. Written as DNA, the CDR3 is TGTGCCAGCAGCTTGGGGGGATCCCCATTATTCCCCCAGCATTTT. The encoded protein is CASSLGGSPLFPQHF. The complete variable domain, with remaining parts taken from reference TRBV5-6 and TRBJ1-5, reads DAGVTQSPTHLIKTRGQQVTLRCSPKSGHDTVSWYQQALGQGPQFIFQYYEEEERQRGNFPDRFSGHQFPNYSSELNVNALLLGDSALYLCASSLGGSPLFPQHFGDGTRLSIL.